This TCR beta chain was obtained from a study of cytomegalovirus exposure and HLA in healthy donors. V lost 5 bases and J 7 bases, leaving 15 bases between the germline ends. Germline V gene data show CDR1 as SGHTA and CDR2 as FQGNSA. The CDR3 extends over 14 amino acids. Whole-study results and caveats: In vitro experiments confirmed that a few CMV-associated chains were specific for CMV antigens.

The data were produced by immunoSEQ multiplex PCR, yet TCRdb's version contains in-frame clones alone and is incomplete. The sample lists 120,000 to 150,000 clones; roughly 86% were seen once. In regard to this clone: Its antigen remains unknown.

This sequence originates from a man between 18 and 35 years old in good health and CMV-seropositive. The sequenced material came from PBMCs. This chain joins TRBV7-2 and TRBJ1-5; possibly TRBD1 for D (6 bases). The chain's CDR3 is CASSKQGPRQPQHF. The CDR3 nucleotides are TGTGCCAGCAGCAAACAGGGTCCTCGGCAGCCCCAGCATTTT.